The clone carrying this T cell receptor (beta chain) was seen many times. V shed 7 bases and J shed 2 bases, with 15 bases lying between them. CDR3 size: 14 residues. Germline V CDR1 and CDR2: ENHRY, SYGVKD. The source of the sample is a study of T cells in Graves' hyperthyroidism and ophthalmopathy. Stable hyperthyroidism: no ophthalmopathy progression over 18 months of follow-up. Diagnosing involved the use of clinical symptoms, serum thyroxine and TRAb, thyroid ultrasound and orbital computed tomography. The CDR3 regions of TCR beta were amplified from RNA transcripts. The HTBI primer set served for first-round RT-PCR of the TCR CDR3. MiXCR, run by TCRdb on the multiplex PCR reads, gives a single entry per CDR3 protein. The sample includes fewer than 850,000 distinct CDR3 sequences, around 15% of them seen just once.

The TCR sequence derives from a man over 45 with Graves' hyperthyroidism. The genes are TRBV10-3 and TRBJ2-7, with D perhaps given as TRBD1 or TRBD2 (7 bases each). The sample taken for sequencing was blood. The CDR3, as DNA: TGTGCCATCAACCCAAGCGGGACAGCCTACGAGCAGTACTTC. Translation: CAINPSGTAYEQYF.